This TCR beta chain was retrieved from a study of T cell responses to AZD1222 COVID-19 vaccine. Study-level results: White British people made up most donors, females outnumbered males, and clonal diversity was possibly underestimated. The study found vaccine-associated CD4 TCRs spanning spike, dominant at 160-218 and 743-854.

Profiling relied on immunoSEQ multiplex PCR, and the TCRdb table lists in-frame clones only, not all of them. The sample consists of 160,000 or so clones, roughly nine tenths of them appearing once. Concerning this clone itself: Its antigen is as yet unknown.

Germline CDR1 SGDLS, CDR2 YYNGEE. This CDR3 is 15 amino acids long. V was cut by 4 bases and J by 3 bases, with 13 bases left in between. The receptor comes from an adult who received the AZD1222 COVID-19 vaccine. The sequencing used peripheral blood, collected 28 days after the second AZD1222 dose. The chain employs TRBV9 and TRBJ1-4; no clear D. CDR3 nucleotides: TGTGCCAGCAGCCCCCGGGGTTCCCCTAATGAAAAACTGTTTTTT. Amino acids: CASSPRGSPNEKLFF.